One and the same sample provided the 21 T cell receptor beta chains below, sequenced in a study of cytomegalovirus exposure and HLA in healthy donors. PCR primers comprised 60 Vbeta and 13 Jbeta primers. The table came from immunoSEQ multiplex PCR; TCRdb's copy has only in-frame clones and leaves some out. Among 60,000 to 70,000 clones, more than 75% were seen once, and the ten largest hold 7.8%. The sequenced sample consisted of PBMCs. The receptors here all came from a man aged 18 to 30 in good health and CMV-seropositive.

On this clone: The sample contains more than one DNA sequence encoding this CDR3. The rearrangement joins TRBV27 to TRBJ2-7; a possible D gene is TRBD2 (6 bases). The CDR3 consists of 13 residues. V lost 2 bases, J lost 1 base, and 6 bases lay in between. Germline CDR1 MNHEY, CDR2 SMNVEV (reference sequence). Written as DNA, the CDR3 is TGTGCCAGCAGTTTAGCGGGATCCTACGAGCAGTACTTC. It specifies CASSLAGSYEQYF.

There are a few counts of this clone. The chain recombines TRBV5-6 with TRBJ1-1; 11 bases are a match to TRBD1. Per germline, CDR1 SGHDT and CDR2 YYEEEE. Unmatched junction bases numbered 1, after V lost 2 bases and J lost 4 bases. The CDR3 totals 14 residues. The CDR3 coding sequence is TGTGCCAGCAGCTTCGGGACAGGGGGCACTGAAGCTTTCTTT. It encodes CASSFGTGGTEAFF.

This clone was picked up a small number of times. Here the CDR3 reads CASSLAPRVEPQHF. The CDR3 DNA follows: TGTGCCAGCAGCCTAGCCCCGAGGGTGGAGCCCCAGCATTTT. The rearrangement joins TRBV27 to TRBJ1-5; D call uncertain. The CDR3 length is 14 residues. The V gene lost 6 bases and the J gene lost 8 bases, with 17 bases spanning the gap. The germline V gene has CDR1 MNHEY and CDR2 SMNVEV (reference sequence).

This rearrangement joins TRBV5-6 to TRBJ2-3; possibly TRBD1 for D (5 bases). Deletions cut 5 bases from V and 8 bases from J, with 15 bases between. This CDR3 region has 13 residues. Germline V gene lookup returns CDR1 SGHDT and CDR2 YYEEEE. The CDR3 DNA reads as TGTGCCAGCAGTCCCCGGTACAGGAGTACGCAGTATTTT. This translates into CASSPRYRSTQYF.

The chain couples TRBV18 to TRBJ1-5; D possibly corresponds to TRBD1 (6 bases). Per the germline V gene, CDR1 is KGHSH and CDR2 is LQKENI. CDR3 size: 15 residues. V lost 3 bases and J 0 bases, leaving 9 bases between the germline ends. DNA of the CDR3: TGTGCCAGCTCACCCGACAGGCATAGCAATCAGCCCCAGCATTTT. This sequence encodes CASSPDRHSNQPQHF.

A remark on this clone: Additional DNA sequences in this sample encode the identical CDR3. The J gene is TRBJ2-5, the V gene TRBV5-1; D call uncertain. Trimming took 4 bases from V and 2 from J, leaving 3 bases between them. CDR3 length equals 11 residues. Germline loops: CDR1 SGHRS, CDR2 YFSETQ. CDR3 residues: CASSLQETQYF. CDR3 coding DNA: TGCGCCAGCAGCCTACAAGAGACCCAGTACTTC.

CDR3 sequence reads: CASSLNDRSQPQHF. The CDR3 region has the DNA TGTGCCAGCAGCCTTAATGACAGGAGTCAGCCCCAGCATTTT. This rearrangement joins TRBV9 to TRBJ1-5; the D gene is possibly TRBD1 (6 bases). CDR1 and CDR2 (germline): SGDLS, YYNGEE. This CDR3 has 14 residues. The V and J ends lost 4 bases and 6 bases respectively, with 14 bases between them.

CDR3 amino acids: CAWGGTGVGGSPLHF. The CDR3 region has the DNA TGTGCCTGGGGGGGGACAGGGGTGGGGGGATCACCCCTCCACTTT. The gene calls are TRBV30 and TRBJ1-6; TRBD1 matches 10 bases. The trim removed 5 bases at V and 10 bases at J, leaving 11 bases unmatched. This CDR3 has 15 amino acids. CDR1 and CDR2 from the germline V gene are GTSNPN and SVGIG (reference sequence).

The rearrangement links TRBV7-2 to TRBJ2-5; 8 bases match TRBD2. Germline V gene data show CDR1 as SGHTA and CDR2 as FQGNSA. V dropped 1 base and J dropped 5; count of bases not matched to a gene: 9. This CDR3 is 16 amino acids long. This CDR3 reads CASSLVSGTSRETQYF. In DNA, the CDR3 is TGTGCCAGCAGCTTAGTTAGCGGGACTTCCCGGGAGACCCAGTACTTC. Filled out from reference TRBV7-2 and TRBJ2-5, the complete variable domain reads GAGVSQSPSNKVTEKGKDVELRCDPISGHTALYWYRQSLGQGLEFLIYFQGNSAPDKSGLPSDRFSAERTGGSVSTLTIQRTQQEDSAVYLCASSLVSGTSRETQYFGPGTRLLVL.

This chain connects TRBV29-1 to TRBJ1-1; 9 bases match TRBD1. Germline V gene sequence: CDR1 SQVTM, CDR2 ANQGSEA. V was clipped by 7 bases and J by 2 bases; unmatched bases: 8. CDR3 length equals 14 residues. The CDR3: CSANTGGLNTEAFF. The CDR3 DNA is TGCAGCGCGAATACAGGGGGCTTAAACACTGAAGCTTTCTTT.

The rearrangement uses TRBV11-1 and TRBJ2-1; D is perhaps TRBD2 (6 bases). This CDR3 has 15 residues. Trimming stripped 4 bases from V and 2 bases from J, with 12 bases between. Germline CDR1 and CDR2: SGHAT and FQDESV (reference sequence). In DNA form, the CDR3 reads TGTGCCAGCAGCTCCGGGGGAGGAGCCTACAATGAGCAGTTCTTC. Protein: CASSSGGGAYNEQFF.

V and J are TRBV5-4 and TRBJ2-7, with D uncertain. This CDR3 spans 12 amino acids. V dropped 4 bases and J dropped 6 bases, with 11 bases sitting between them. The germline V gene encodes CDR1 SGHNT and CDR2 YYREEE (reference sequence). CDR3 coding DNA: TGTGCCAGCAGCCTGTCCGTCGGCGAGCAGTACTTC. Its translation: CASSLSVGEQYF.

The genes are TRBV6-5 and TRBJ2-1; the match to TRBD2 covers 10 bases. Germline values: CDR1 MNHEY, CDR2 SVGAGI. The CDR3 is 16 residues long. V lost 4 bases to trimming and J lost 6 bases; unmatched junction nucleotides: 9. The CDR3 DNA reads as TGTGCCAGCAGTTCAATAGCGGGAGGAGAGGCCAATGAGCAGTTCTTC. It specifies CASSSIAGGEANEQFF.

This clone was recorded only once. This sequence joins TRBV13 and TRBJ2-3; the match to TRBD2 covers 8 bases. The length of the CDR3 is 14 residues. J was trimmed by 0 bases and V by 6 bases; bases with no gene match: 2. Germline CDR1 PRHDT, CDR2 FYEKMQ (reference sequence). CDR3 bases: TGTGCCAGCAGTCCGGGGGGGAGCACAGATACGCAGTATTTT. Translated: CASSPGGSTDTQYF.

The J gene is TRBJ1-2, the V gene TRBV6-5, with a weak D call TRBD1 (6 bases). The CDR3 runs to 13 residues. The germline V gene encodes CDR1 MNHEY and CDR2 SVGAGI. V lost 6 bases and J lost 1, with 9 bases in between. The DNA of the CDR3 is TGTGCCAGCAGAACGGACAGTAACTATGGCTACACCTTC. Translation gives CASRTDSNYGYTF.

The chain employs TRBV7-2 and TRBJ2-7; 7 bases agree with TRBD2. The CDR3 contains 14 residues. The germline V gene has CDR1 SGHTA and CDR2 FQGNSA. Trimming at V came to 8 bases and at J to 0 bases, leaving 7 bases not matched to a gene. The CDR3 sequence is CASCAGVSSYEQYF. For the CDR3, the DNA is TGTGCCAGCTGCGCGGGGGTTAGCTCCTACGAGCAGTACTTC.

The chain combines TRBV6-1 with TRBJ1-2, with D perhaps TRBD1 (5 bases). Between the trimmed V and J ends, which lost 7 bases and 7 bases, there was a span of 16 bases. The CDR3 is made up of 13 amino acids. Germline CDR1 is MNHNS and CDR2 is SASEGT. The CDR3 sequence is CASTRQMGGGYTF. The CDR3, as DNA: TGTGCCAGCACCAGACAAATGGGGGGTGGCTACACCTTC.

The chain employs TRBV6-5 and TRBJ2-3; weak D call: TRBD1 (5 bases). Germline V gene sequence: CDR1 MNHEY, CDR2 SVGAGI. The V end was cut by 5 bases, the J end by 3 bases, with 12 bases between. CDR3 length equals 14 residues. CDR3 amino acids: CASSPLTGTDTQYF. The DNA for the CDR3 is TGTGCCAGCAGTCCTCTAACAGGAACAGATACGCAGTATTTT.

J is TRBJ2-7 and V is TRBV6-6; the D is unclear. Germline V CDR1 and CDR2: MNHNY, SVGAGI (reference sequence). The V end was cut by 2 bases, the J end by 5 bases, with 7 bases between. The CDR3 runs to 12 residues. The CDR3 spells CASSYHPHEQYF. CDR3 sequence (DNA): TGTGCCAGCAGTTACCATCCCCACGAGCAGTACTTC.

V is TRBV6-5 and J is TRBJ2-5, with 11 bases that match TRBD2. Germline lookup yields CDR1 MNHEY and CDR2 SVGAGI. J lost 5 bases, V lost 7 bases, and 9 bases had no gene match. The length of the CDR3 is 15 residues. The DNA for the CDR3 is TGTGCCAGCACCCCCGCTAGCGGGGGGCGGGAGACCCAGTACTTC. Its protein is CASTPASGGRETQYF.

The rearrangement joins TRBV29-1 to TRBJ1-2; 9 bases line up with TRBD1. Germline assignment: CDR1 SQVTM and CDR2 ANQGSEA. Unmatched junction bases numbered 6, after V lost 4 bases and J lost 3 bases. The CDR3 contains 14 residues. CDR3 amino acids: CSVATGGRDYGYTF. The CDR3 coding sequence is TGCAGCGTTGCCACAGGGGGCCGGGACTATGGCTACACCTTC. The full variable domain, its missing parts supplied by reference TRBV29-1 and TRBJ1-2, is SAVISQKPSRDICQRGTSLTIQCQVDSQVTMMFWYRQQPGQSLTLIATANQGSEATYESGFVIDKFPISRPNLTFSTLTVSNMSPEDSSIYLCSVATGGRDYGYTFGSGTRLTVV.